The subject of this entry is one TCR beta chain. Its matching antigen is unknown. Blood was sampled at baseline, cycle 4 day 1, and cycle 7 day 1. There are 14 residues in the CDR3. The germline CDR1 and CDR2 sequences are MNHEY and SMNVEV (reference sequence). With 5 bases removed from V and 7 bases from J, the gap between germline ends came to 17 bases. The record originates from a study of OX40 agonist ivuxolimab in advanced cancers. Findings and caveats of the study: CD8+ T cells showed, on average, more clonal expansion than CD4+ cells. No antigen was identified for the clonally expanded peripheral T cells.

Measured with immunoSEQ multiplex PCR; TCRdb has only the in-frame clones, and not every one. The sample yields over 60,000 clones, 75% to 90% seen once. The sequences come from CD4+ or CD8+ T cells sorted from blood, collected in a trial of the OX40 agonist ivuxolimab. The chain combines TRBV27 with TRBJ1-2, with D hard to call. The source of this sequence is an adult with an advanced solid tumor such as melanoma, head and neck, liver or kidney cancer. The CDR3 nucleotides read TGTGCCAGCAGTCCTAGAGACGCGATCGCTGGCTACACCTTC. Translated: CASSPRDAIAGYTF.